This TCR beta chain was retrieved from a study of Ad26.COV2.S vaccination and SARS-CoV-2 variants. Points from the study as a whole: Vaccinees and placebo recipients showed similar non-spike TCR breadth.

As for treatment: some 19 received Ad26.COV2.S at low or high dose, single or two shots; 5 received placebo; per-sample allocation not given. Sampling was done on day 63 after the first vaccine or placebo injection. Donor was an adult aged 18-55 years in Boston. An Ad26 vector that expressed Wuhan-strain SARS-CoV-2 spike constituted the vaccine. Comment on this clone: Its antigen is not identified.

Assay used: immunoSEQ multiplex PCR; TCRdb lists only in-frame clones, some missing. The sample yields about 350,000 clones, about 88% seen once. CDR1 and CDR2 (germline): LNHDA, SQIVND (reference sequence). V was clipped by 2 bases and J by 2 bases, with 10 bases between them. The CDR3 consists of 14 residues. Specimen: peripheral blood, collected in a trial of Ad26.COV2.S vaccine versus placebo. The TCR originated in a person between 18 and 60 years old who received the Ad26.COV2.S COVID-19 vaccine or a placebo. The chain uses TRBV19 and TRBJ2-7; weak D call: TRBD1 (5 bases). In DNA form, the CDR3 reads TGTGCCAGTAGTATAAGGGGCAGCGCCTACGAGCAGTACTTC. Its protein product is CASSIRGSAYEQYF.